This paragraph covers one T cell receptor (beta chain) sequence. The data stem from a study of T cell responses to AZD1222 COVID-19 vaccine. The CDR3 contains 16 residues. Germline V lookup: CDR1 GTSNPN, CDR2 SVGIG (reference sequence). V lost 3 bases, J lost 0 bases, and 17 bases lay in between. Using immunoSEQ multiplex PCR, the repertoire was profiled, and TCRdb retains in-frame clones only, with some absent. In all, the sample yields some 150,000 clones. The rearrangement links TRBV30 to TRBJ2-5; TRBD1 is a possible D gene (6 bases). The sequence was obtained from an adult in good health. Sequenced: peripheral blood. The CDR3 loop reads CAWRTLLGTYQETQYF. Written as DNA, the CDR3 is TGTGCCTGGAGGACCCTCCTTGGGACATACCAAGAGACCCAGTACTTC.